The 18 T cell receptor beta chains presented below share a single source sample, sequenced in a study of cytomegalovirus exposure and HLA in healthy donors. The PCR employed 60 Vbeta primers together with 13 Jbeta primers. Here immunoSEQ multiplex PCR was the method, and the copy in TCRdb shows in-frame clones only, minus some. The sample includes 75,000 to 95,000 clones, 60% to 85% of them seen just once. The sample was PBMCs. The receptor source for this set is a woman aged 35 to 49 in good health and CMV-seropositive.

Only a few counts were recorded for this clone. The chain uses TRBV5-1 and TRBJ2-1, with TRBD1 matching 7 bases. Per germline, CDR1 SGHRS and CDR2 YFSETQ. The CDR3 runs 15 residues. V lost 2 bases and J lost 0; bases outside the gene matches: 2. CDR3 sequence reads: CASSFGDSSYNEQFF. The CDR3 bases are TGCGCCAGCAGCTTCGGGGACAGCTCCTACAATGAGCAGTTCTTC. Based on the CDR3 plus reference TRBV5-1 and TRBJ2-1, the full variable domain is KAGVTQTPRYLIKTRGQQVTLSCSPISGHRSVSWYQQTPGQGLQFLFEYFSETQRNKGNFPGRFSGRQFSNSRSEMNVSTLELGDSALYLCASSFGDSSYNEQFFGPGTRLTVL.

The genes are TRBV19 and TRBJ2-5; 9 bases are a match to TRBD1. The CDR3 runs to 14 residues. V lost 5 bases, J lost 2 bases, and 3 bases stayed unmatched. CDR1 and CDR2 from the germline V gene are LNHDA and SQIVND (reference sequence). The CDR3 DNA is TGTGCCAGTAGTGGACAGGGGATGCAAGAGACCCAGTACTTC. Protein: CASSGQGMQETQYF.

The chain couples TRBV11-2 to TRBJ2-3; D not certain. CDR1 and CDR2 (germline): SGHAT, FQNNGV. Trimming took off 3 bases at V and 5 bases at J, with 6 bases between the two ends. The length of the CDR3 is 12 residues. The CDR3 DNA sequence: TGTGCCAGCAGCTTTAGTGAAGATACGCAGTATTTT. Amino acids: CASSFSEDTQYF.

The chain has TRBV27 and TRBJ2-3; 7 bases agree with TRBD2. This CDR3 region has 16 residues. After removal of 2 bases from V and 0 bases from J, the junction contained 5 bases not matched to a gene. Germline CDR1 is MNHEY and CDR2 is SMNVEV (reference sequence). The CDR3 region is CASSLLAASSTDTQYF. As DNA, the CDR3 is TGTGCCAGCAGTTTACTAGCGGCCTCTAGCACAGATACGCAGTATTTT.

The V call is TRBV25-1, the J call TRBJ2-7, with no clear D. V dropped 2 bases and J dropped 5 bases, with 4 bases sitting between them. The CDR3 is 11 amino acids. Germline V gene sequence: CDR1 MGHDK, CDR2 SYGVNS. The CDR3 DNA follows: TGTGCCAGCAGTGAACTCCACGAGCAGTACTTC. This sequence encodes CASSELHEQYF.

This chain links TRBV28 with TRBJ1-2, with a weak D call TRBD1 (5 bases). Germline assignment: CDR1 MDHEN and CDR2 SYDVKM. With 6 bases removed from V and 10 bases from J, the gap between germline ends came to 18 bases. The CDR3 length is 13 residues. CDR3 DNA sequence: TGTGCCAGCAGCCCGGGGGGGGGATGGGACTACACCTTC. Its protein product is CASSPGGGWDYTF.

The rearrangement joins TRBV27 to TRBJ2-7, with 10 bases that match TRBD2. The CDR3 is 15 amino acids. With V trimmed by 3 bases and J by 0 bases, 2 bases remained unmatched. The germline gives CDR1 MNHEY, CDR2 SMNVEV (reference sequence). CDR3 in DNA: TGTGCCAGCAGTTTGTTAGCGGGAGGCTCCTACGAGCAGTACTTC. Encoded protein: CASSLLAGGSYEQYF.

The CDR3: CASRRVARDDQPQHF. CDR3 sequence (DNA): TGTGCCAGCCGAAGGGTGGCCAGGGATGATCAGCCCCAGCATTTT. V and J are TRBV4-2 and TRBJ1-5, with a possible D match to TRBD1 (5 bases). V gave up 8 bases and J gave up 5 bases, with 19 bases separating them. The germline V gene encodes CDR1 LGHNA and CDR2 YNFKEQ. The CDR3 length is 15 residues.

Only one count was recorded for this clone. The genes are TRBV7-6 and TRBJ2-7; D unclear. Trimming pared 3 bases from V and 5 bases from J, leaving 8 bases between. Germline V CDR1 and CDR2: SGHVS, FNYEAQ. The CDR3 is made up of 12 amino acids. Here the CDR3 reads CASSFLIDEQYF. The CDR3 bases are TGTGCCAGCAGCTTTTTGATAGACGAGCAGTACTTC.

This chain joins TRBV9 and TRBJ1-1; a weak D match, TRBD1 (5 bases). V was cut by 0 bases and J by 1 base, with 7 bases left in between. This CDR3 has 14 residues. Germline CDR1 and CDR2: SGDLS and YYNGEE. The CDR3 is CASSVAGQNTEAFF. The CDR3 region has the DNA TGTGCCAGCAGCGTAGCCGGACAGAACACTGAAGCTTTCTTT.

V usage is TRBV18 and J usage is TRBJ2-1, with a weak D call TRBD2 (6 bases). The CDR3 is 15 residues long. CDR1 is KGHSH and CDR2 is LQKENI in the germline V gene. Between the trimmed V and J ends, which lost 3 bases and 9 bases, there was a span of 18 bases. The CDR3 coding sequence is TGTGCCAGCTCACCCCTCAGGCCCCCGGAGGGTGAGCAGTTCTTC. Amino acid sequence: CASSPLRPPEGEQFF. The full variable domain, its missing parts supplied by reference TRBV18 and TRBJ2-1, is NAGVMQNPRHLVRRRGQEARLRCSPMKGHSHVYWYRQLPEEGLKFMVYLQKENIIDESGMPKERFSAEFPKEGPSILRIQQVVRGDSAAYFCASSPLRPPEGEQFFGPGTRLTVL.

The rearrangement uses TRBV15 and TRBJ1-5, with D tentatively TRBD1 (6 bases). The ends were cut back, 1 base at V and 5 bases at J, with 15 bases in the middle. The CDR3 totals 16 residues. Germline CDR1 is LNHNV and CDR2 is YYDKDF (reference sequence). CDR3 protein: CATSRVGQGWDQPQHF. CDR3 in DNA: TGTGCCACCAGCAGAGTTGGGCAGGGGTGGGATCAGCCCCAGCATTTT.

The chain links TRBV11-3 to TRBJ2-3; D is unresolved. CDR3 length: 14 residues. From germline, CDR1 is SGHNT and CDR2 YENEEA. Trimming took 2 bases from V and 1 from J, leaving 7 bases between them. CDR3 residues: CASSLRGGTDTQYF. CDR3 DNA sequence: TGTGCCAGCAGCTTACGAGGTGGCACAGATACGCAGTATTTT.

The genes are TRBV7-9 and TRBJ2-3, with unresolved D. Looked up from germline, CDR1 is SEHNR and CDR2 is FQNEAQ (reference sequence). V lost 4 bases and J lost 6, with 11 bases in between. The CDR3 length is 13 residues. As DNA, the CDR3 is TGTGCCAGCAGCTCTCCGGCCGGGGATACGCAGTATTTT. Translated: CASSSPAGDTQYF.

Note on this clone: This may arise from a read error, as a much more abundant clone is one base away. The chain is built from TRBV6-5 and TRBJ1-5, with a tentative D call TRBD1 (6 bases). This CDR3 comprises 15 residues. The germline gives CDR1 MNHEY, CDR2 SVGAGI. Trimming removed 11 bases from V and 5 bases from J, with 22 bases in between. Here the CDR3 reads CAAAGALGNDQPQHF. CDR3 nucleotide sequence: TGTGCCGCCGCAGGGGCCCTTGGAAATGATCAGCCCCAGCATTTT.

The count of this clone is one. The CDR3 spells CASSPDRGYTGELFF. CDR3 nucleotides: TGTGCCAGCAGTCCAGACAGGGGGTACACCGGGGAGCTGTTTTTT. The genes are TRBV27 and TRBJ2-2, with 9 bases that match TRBD1. The CDR3 consists of 15 residues. Trimming cost V 5 bases and J 3 bases; bases outside gene matches: 4. Germline V gene lookup returns CDR1 MNHEY and CDR2 SMNVEV (reference sequence).

This clone was counted between two and nine times. This rearrangement joins TRBV19 to TRBJ2-7; the match to TRBD2 covers 7 bases. Germline V gives CDR1 LNHDA, CDR2 SQIVND (reference sequence). This CDR3 is built from 15 residues. V lost 0 bases to trimming and J lost 3 bases; unmatched junction nucleotides: 5. The CDR3 DNA reads as TGTGCCAGTAGTATAGAGGGGACTATGAACTACGAGCAGTACTTC. This translates into CASSIEGTMNYEQYF.

The genes are TRBV6-5 and TRBJ2-5, with D tentatively TRBD1 (6 bases). This CDR3 spans 14 amino acids. The germline V and J ends were trimmed by 4 bases and 5 bases, with 14 bases remaining between them. Per the germline V gene, CDR1 is MNHEY and CDR2 is SVGAGI. CDR3 coding DNA: TGTGCCAGCAGTTCAGGGGACACCCGTGAGACCCAGTACTTC. The encoded protein is CASSSGDTRETQYF.